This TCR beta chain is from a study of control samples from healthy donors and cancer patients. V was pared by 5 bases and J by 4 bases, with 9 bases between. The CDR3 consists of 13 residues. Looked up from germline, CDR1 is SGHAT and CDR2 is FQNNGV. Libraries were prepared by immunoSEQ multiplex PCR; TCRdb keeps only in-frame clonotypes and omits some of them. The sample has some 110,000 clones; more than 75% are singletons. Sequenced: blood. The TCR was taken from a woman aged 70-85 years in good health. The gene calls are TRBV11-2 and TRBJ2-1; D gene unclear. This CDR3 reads CASSPGSYNEQFF. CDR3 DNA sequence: TGTGCCAGCAGCCCCGGGTCGTACAATGAGCAGTTCTTC. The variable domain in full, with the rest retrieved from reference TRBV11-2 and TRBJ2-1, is EAGVAQSPRYKIIEKRQSVAFWCNPISGHATLYWYQQILGQGPKLLIQFQNNGVVDDSQLPKDRFSAERLKGVDSTLKIQPAKLEDSAVYLCASSPGSYNEQFFGPGTRLTVL.